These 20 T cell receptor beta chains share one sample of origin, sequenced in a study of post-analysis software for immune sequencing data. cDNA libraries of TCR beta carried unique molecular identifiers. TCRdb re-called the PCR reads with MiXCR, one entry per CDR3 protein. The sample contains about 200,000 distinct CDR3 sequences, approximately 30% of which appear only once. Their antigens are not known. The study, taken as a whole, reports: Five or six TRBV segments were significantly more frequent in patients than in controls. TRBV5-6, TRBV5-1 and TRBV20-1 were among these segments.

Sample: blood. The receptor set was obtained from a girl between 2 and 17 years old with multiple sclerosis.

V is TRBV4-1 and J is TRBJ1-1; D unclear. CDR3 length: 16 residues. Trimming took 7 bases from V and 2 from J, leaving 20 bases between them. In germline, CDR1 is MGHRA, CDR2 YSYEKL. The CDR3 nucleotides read TGCGCCAGCATCCTCTCCCCCGGCAGTAAAAACACTGAAGCTTTCTTT. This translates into CASILSPGSKNTEAFF.

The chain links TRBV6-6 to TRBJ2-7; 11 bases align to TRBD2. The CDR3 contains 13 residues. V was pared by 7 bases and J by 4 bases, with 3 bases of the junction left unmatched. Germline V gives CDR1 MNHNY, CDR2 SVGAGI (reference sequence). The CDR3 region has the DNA TGTGCCAGCACAGGACTAGCGGGTTACGAGCAGTACTTC. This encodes CASTGLAGYEQYF.

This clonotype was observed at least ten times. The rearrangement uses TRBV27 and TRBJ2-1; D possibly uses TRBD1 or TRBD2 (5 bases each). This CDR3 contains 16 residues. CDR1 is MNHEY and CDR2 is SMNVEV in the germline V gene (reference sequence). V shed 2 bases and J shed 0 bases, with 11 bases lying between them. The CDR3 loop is CASSLVRGFSYNEQFF. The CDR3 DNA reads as TGTGCCAGCAGTTTAGTCCGGGGCTTCTCCTACAATGAGCAGTTCTTC.

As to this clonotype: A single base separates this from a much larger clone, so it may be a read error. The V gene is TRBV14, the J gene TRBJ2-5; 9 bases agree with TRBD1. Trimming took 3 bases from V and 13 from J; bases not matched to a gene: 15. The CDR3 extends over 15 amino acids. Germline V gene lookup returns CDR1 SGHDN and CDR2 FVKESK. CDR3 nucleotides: TGTGCCAGCAGCCATGGGACAGGGACCACTAACGAGCGGTACTTC. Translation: CASSHGTGTTNERYF. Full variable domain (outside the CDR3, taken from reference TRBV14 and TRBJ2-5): EAGVTQFPSHSVIEKGQTVTLRCDPISGHDNLYWYRRVMGKEIKFLLHFVKESKQDESGMPNNRFLAERTGGTYSTLKVQPAELEDSGVYFCASSHGTGTTNERYFGPGTRLLVL.

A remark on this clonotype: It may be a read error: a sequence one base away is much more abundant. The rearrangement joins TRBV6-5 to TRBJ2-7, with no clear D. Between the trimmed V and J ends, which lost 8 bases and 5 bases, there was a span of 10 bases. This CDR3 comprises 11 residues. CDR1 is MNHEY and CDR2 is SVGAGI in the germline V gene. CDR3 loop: CASGRVNEQYF. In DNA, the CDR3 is TGTGCCAGCGGACGGGTGAACGAGCAGTACTTC.

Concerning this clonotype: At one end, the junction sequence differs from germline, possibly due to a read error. The chain's CDR3 is CASSSRVNAGTQYF. The CDR3 coding sequence is TGTGCCAGTAGCTCTCGAGTGAACGCGGGTACGCAGTATTTT. This chain joins TRBV7-9 and TRBJ2-3; the D gene is possibly TRBD2 (5 bases). This CDR3 region has 14 residues. In germline, CDR1 is SEHNR, CDR2 FQNEAQ (reference sequence).

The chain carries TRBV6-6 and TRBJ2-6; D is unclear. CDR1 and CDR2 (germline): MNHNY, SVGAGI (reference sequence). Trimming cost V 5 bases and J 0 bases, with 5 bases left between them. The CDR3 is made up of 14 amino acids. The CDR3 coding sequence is TGTGCCAGCAGTCGGAGCTCTGGGGCCAACGTCCTGACTTTC. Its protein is CASSRSSGANVLTF.

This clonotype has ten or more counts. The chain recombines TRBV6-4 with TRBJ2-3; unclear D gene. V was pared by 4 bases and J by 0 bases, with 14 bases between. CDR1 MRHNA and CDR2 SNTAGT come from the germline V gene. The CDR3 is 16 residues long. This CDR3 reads CASSGRPQPSTDTQYF. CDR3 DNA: TGTGCCAGCAGTGGACGACCCCAGCCTAGCACAGATACGCAGTATTTT.

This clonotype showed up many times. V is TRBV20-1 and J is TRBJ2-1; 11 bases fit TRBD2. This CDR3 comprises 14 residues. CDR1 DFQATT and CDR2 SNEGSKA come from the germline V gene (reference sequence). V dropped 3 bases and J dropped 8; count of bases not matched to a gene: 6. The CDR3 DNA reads TGCAGTGCTAGTTCAACTAGCGGGAGCTATGAGCAGTTCTTC. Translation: CSASSTSGSYEQFF.

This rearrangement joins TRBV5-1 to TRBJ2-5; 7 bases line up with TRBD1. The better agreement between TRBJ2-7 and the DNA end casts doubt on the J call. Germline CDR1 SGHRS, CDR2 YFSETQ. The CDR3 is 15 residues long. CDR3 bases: TGCGCCAGCAGCTCTACTGACAGGGAAGGAAGCGAGCAGTACTTC. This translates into CASSSTDREGSEQYF.

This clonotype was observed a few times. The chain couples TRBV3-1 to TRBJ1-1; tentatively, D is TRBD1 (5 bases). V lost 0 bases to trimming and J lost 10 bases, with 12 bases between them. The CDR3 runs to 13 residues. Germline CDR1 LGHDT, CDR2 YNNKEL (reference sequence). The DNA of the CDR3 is TGTGCCAGCAGCCAAGAGCCTGGGACGGGAGCTTTCTTT. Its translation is CASSQEPGTGAFF. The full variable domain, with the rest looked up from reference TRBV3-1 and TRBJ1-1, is DTAVSQTPKYLVTQMGNDKSIKCEQNLGHDTMYWYKQDSKKFLKIMFSYNNKELIINETVPNRFSPKSPDKAHLNLHINSLELGDSAVYFCASSQEPGTGAFFGQGTRLTVV.

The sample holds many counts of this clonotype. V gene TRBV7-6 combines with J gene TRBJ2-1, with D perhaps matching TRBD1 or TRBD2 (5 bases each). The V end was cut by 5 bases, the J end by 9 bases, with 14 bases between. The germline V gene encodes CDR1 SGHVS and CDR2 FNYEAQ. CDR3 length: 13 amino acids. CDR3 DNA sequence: TGTGCCAGCAGCCCGGGACGGTGGCGTGAGCAGTTCTTC. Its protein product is CASSPGRWREQFF.

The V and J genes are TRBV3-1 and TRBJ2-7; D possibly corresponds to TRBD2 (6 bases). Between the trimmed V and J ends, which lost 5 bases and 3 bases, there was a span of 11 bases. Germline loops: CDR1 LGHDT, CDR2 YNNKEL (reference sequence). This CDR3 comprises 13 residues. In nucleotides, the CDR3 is TGTGCCAGCAGCGACGGGACTTTCTACGAGCAGTACTTC. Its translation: CASSDGTFYEQYF.

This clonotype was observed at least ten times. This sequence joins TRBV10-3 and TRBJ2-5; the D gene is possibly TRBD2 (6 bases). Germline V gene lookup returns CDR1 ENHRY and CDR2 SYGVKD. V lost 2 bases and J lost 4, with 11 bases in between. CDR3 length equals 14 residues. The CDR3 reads CAISEIAEGETQYF. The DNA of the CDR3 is TGTGCCATCAGTGAGATAGCGGAGGGAGAGACCCAGTACTTC.

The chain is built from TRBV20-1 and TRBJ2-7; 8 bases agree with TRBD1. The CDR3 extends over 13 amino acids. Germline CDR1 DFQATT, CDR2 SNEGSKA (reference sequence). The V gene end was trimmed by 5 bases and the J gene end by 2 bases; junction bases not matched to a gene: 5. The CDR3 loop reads CSAADRATYEQYF. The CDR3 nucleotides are TGCAGTGCTGCGGACAGGGCGACCTACGAGCAGTACTTC.

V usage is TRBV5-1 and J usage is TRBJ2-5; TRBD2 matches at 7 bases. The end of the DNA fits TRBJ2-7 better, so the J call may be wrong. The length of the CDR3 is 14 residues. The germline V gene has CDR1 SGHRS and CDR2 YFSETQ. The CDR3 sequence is CASSLDTGRDEQYF. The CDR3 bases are TGCGCCAGCAGCTTGGACACGGGGAGGGACGAGCAGTACTTC.

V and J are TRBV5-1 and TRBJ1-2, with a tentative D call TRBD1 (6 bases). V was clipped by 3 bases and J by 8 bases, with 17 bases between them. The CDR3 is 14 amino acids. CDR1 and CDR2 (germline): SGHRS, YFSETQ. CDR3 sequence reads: CASSWEAGAWGYTF. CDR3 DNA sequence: TGCGCCAGCAGCTGGGAGGCGGGGGCTTGGGGCTACACCTTC.

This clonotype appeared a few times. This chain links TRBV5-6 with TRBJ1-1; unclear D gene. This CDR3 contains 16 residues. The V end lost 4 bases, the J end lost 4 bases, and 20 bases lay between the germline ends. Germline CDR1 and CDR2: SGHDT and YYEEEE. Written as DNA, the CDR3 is TGTGCCAGCAGCGCGACGTTTCAGTTTGTGGGCACTGAAGCTTTCTTT. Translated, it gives CASSATFQFVGTEAFF.

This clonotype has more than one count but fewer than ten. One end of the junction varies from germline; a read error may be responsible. CDR3 coding DNA: TGTGCCAGCAGTGACCCGACACCCTCTGGGGCCAACGTCCGGACTTTC. Amino acids: CASSDPTPSGANVRTF. The chain is built from TRBV2 and TRBJ2-6, with D possibly TRBD1 on 5 matching bases. The CDR3 contains 16 residues. Germline-derived CDR1 and CDR2 are SNHLY and FYNNEI.

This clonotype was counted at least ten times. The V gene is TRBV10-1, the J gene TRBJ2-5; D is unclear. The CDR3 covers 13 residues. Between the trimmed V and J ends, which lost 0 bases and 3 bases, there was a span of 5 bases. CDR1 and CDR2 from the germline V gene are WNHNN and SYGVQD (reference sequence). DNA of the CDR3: TGCGCCAGCAGTGAGTCCACAGAAGAGACCCAGTACTTC. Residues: CASSESTEETQYF.